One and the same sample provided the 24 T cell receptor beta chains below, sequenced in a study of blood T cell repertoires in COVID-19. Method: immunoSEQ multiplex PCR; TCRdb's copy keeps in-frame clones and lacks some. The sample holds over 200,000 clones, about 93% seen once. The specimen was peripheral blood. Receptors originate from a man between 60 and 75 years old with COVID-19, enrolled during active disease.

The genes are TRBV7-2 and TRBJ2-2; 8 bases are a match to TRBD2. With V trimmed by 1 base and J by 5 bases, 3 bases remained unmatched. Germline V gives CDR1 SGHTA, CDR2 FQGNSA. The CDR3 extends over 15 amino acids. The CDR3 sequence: CASSLGPSGTGELFF. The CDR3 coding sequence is TGTGCCAGCAGCTTAGGGCCTAGCGGGACCGGGGAGCTGTTTTTT. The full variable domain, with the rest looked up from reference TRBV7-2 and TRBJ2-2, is GAGVSQSPSNKVTEKGKDVELRCDPISGHTALYWYRQSLGQGLEFLIYFQGNSAPDKSGLPSDRFSAERTGGSVSTLTIQRTQQEDSAVYLCASSLGPSGTGELFFGEGSRLTVL.

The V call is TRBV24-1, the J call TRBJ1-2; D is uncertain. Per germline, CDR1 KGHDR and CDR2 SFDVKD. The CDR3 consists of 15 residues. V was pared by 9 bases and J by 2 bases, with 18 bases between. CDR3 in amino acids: CATPFFAGSNYGYTF. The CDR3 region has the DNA TGTGCCACCCCTTTCTTCGCGGGGTCGAACTATGGCTACACCTTC.

In DNA form, the CDR3 reads TGTGCCAGCTGGGGGACAGAATCCTACGAGCAGTACTTC. Translation gives CASWGTESYEQYF. This sequence joins TRBV28 and TRBJ2-7, with TRBD1 matching 7 bases. Germline values: CDR1 MDHEN, CDR2 SYDVKM. The CDR3 runs 13 residues. Unmatched junction bases numbered 5, after V lost 8 bases and J lost 1 base.

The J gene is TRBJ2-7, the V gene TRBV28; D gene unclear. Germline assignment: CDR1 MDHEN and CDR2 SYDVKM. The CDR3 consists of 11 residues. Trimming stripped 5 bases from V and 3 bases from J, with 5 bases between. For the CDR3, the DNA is TGTGCCAGCAGTAGCCTCTACGAGCAGTACTTC. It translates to CASSSLYEQYF.

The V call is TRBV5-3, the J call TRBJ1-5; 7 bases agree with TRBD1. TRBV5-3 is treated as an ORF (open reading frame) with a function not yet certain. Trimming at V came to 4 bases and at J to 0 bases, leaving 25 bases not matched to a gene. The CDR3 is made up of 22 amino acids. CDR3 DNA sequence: TGTGCCAGAAGCCCAAGAGGACAGGAGGGGAACCAAACCCAATATAGCAATCAGCCCCAGCATTTT. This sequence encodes CARSPRGQEGNQTQYSNQPQHF.

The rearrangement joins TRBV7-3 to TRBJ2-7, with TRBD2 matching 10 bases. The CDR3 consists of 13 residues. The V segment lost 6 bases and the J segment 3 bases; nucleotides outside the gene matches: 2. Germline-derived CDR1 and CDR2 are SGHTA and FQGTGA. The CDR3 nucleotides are TGTGCCAGCAGGGCTAGCGGGAGCTACGAGCAGTACTTC. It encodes CASRASGSYEQYF. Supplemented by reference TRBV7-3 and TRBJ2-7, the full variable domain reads GAGVSQTPSNKVTEKGKYVELRCDPISGHTALYWYRQSLGQGPEFLIYFQGTGAADDSGLPNDRFFAVRPEGSVSTLKIQRTERGDSAVYLCASRASGSYEQYFGPGTRLTVT.

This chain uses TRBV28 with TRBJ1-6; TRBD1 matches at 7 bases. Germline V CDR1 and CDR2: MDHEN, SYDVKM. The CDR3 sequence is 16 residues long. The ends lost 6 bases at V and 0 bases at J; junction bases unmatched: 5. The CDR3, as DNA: TGTGCCAGCAGAAACAGGGACAGCTCCTATAATTCACCCCTCCACTTT. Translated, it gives CASRNRDSSYNSPLHF. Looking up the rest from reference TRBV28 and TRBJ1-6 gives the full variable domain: DVKVTQSSRYLVKRTGEKVFLECVQDMDHENMFWYRQDPGLGLRLIYFSYDVKMKEKGDIPEGYSVSREKKERFSLILESASTNQTSMYLCASRNRDSSYNSPLHFGNGTRLTVT.

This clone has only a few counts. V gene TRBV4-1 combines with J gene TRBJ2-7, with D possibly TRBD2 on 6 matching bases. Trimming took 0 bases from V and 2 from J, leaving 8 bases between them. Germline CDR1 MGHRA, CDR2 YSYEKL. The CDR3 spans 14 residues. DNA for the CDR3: TGCGCCAGCAGCCAAGAAGGGGAGGCCTACGAGCAGTACTTC. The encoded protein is CASSQEGEAYEQYF.

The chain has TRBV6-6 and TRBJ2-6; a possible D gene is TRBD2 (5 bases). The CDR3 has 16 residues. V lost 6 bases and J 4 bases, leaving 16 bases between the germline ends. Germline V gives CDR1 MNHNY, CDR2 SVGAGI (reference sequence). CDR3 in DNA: TGTGCCAGCAGCCGCCCGGGAAGAACCGGGGCCAACGTCCTGACTTTC. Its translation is CASSRPGRTGANVLTF.

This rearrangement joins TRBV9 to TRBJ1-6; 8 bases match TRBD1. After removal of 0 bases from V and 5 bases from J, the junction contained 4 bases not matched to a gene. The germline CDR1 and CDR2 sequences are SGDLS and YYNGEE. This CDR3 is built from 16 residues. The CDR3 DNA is TGTGCCAGCAGCGTAGGCTCAGGGGGCCATAATTCACCCCTCCACTTT. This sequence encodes CASSVGSGGHNSPLHF.

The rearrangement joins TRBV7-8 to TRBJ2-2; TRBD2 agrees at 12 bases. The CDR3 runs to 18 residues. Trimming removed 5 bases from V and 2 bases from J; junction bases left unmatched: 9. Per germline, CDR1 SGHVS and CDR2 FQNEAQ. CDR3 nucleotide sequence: TGTGCCAGCAGCCTCCTCCGGACTAGCGGGGTTAACACCGGGGAGCTGTTTTTT. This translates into CASSLLRTSGVNTGELFF.

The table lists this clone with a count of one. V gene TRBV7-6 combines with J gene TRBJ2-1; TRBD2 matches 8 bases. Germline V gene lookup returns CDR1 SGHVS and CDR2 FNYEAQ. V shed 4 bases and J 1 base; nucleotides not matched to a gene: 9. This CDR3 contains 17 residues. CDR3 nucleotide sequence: TGTGCCAGCAGCTCGGGTACTAGCGGAGGTTCCTACAATGAGCAGTTCTTC. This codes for CASSSGTSGGSYNEQFF.

The DNA for the CDR3 is TGTGCCAGTAGTCGCGGGAGGGCCCTGGAGACCCAGTACTTC. This translates into CASSRGRALETQYF. The V and J genes are TRBV19 and TRBJ2-5; 9 bases agree with TRBD2. This CDR3 is built from 14 residues. Germline CDR1 reads LNHDA; CDR2 reads SQIVND (reference sequence). V shed 5 bases, J shed 5 bases, and the junction held 6 bases outside the gene matches.

CDR3 coding DNA: TGCGCCAGCAGCCAAGATTTGGGAGTCTTCTCCTACAATGAGCAGTTCTTC. It yields the protein CASSQDLGVFSYNEQFF. This chain uses TRBV4-1 with TRBJ2-1, with D perhaps matching TRBD2 (5 bases). The CDR3 has 17 residues. Germline V CDR1 and CDR2: MGHRA, YSYEKL. Trimming pared 0 bases from V and 0 bases from J, leaving 12 bases between.

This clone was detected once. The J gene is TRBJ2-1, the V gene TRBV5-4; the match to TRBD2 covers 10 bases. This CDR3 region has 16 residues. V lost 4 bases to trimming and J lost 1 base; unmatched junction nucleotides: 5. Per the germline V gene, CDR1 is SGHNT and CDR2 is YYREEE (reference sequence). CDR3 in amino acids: CASSTGLAVSYNEQFF. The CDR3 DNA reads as TGTGCCAGCAGCACAGGACTAGCGGTATCCTACAATGAGCAGTTCTTC.

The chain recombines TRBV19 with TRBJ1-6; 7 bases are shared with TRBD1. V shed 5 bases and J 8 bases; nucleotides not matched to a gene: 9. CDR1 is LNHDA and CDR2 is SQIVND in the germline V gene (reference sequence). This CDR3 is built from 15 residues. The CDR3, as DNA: TGTGCCAGTAGTTTGGGTGGACAGGTGGATTCACCCCTCCACTTT. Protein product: CASSLGGQVDSPLHF.

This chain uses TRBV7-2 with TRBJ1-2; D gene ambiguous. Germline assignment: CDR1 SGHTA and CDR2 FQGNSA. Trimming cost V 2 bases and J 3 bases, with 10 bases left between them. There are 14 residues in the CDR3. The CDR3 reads CASSLQDFYYGYTF. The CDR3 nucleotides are TGTGCCAGCAGCTTACAGGACTTTTACTATGGCTACACCTTC.

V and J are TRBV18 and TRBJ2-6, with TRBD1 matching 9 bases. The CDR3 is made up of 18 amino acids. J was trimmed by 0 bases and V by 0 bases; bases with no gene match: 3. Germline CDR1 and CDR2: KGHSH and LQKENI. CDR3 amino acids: CASSPPGQGYSGANVLTF. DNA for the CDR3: TGTGCCAGCTCACCACCGGGACAGGGATACTCTGGGGCCAACGTCCTGACTTTC. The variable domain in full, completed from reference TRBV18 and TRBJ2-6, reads NAGVMQNPRHLVRRRGQEARLRCSPMKGHSHVYWYRQLPEEGLKFMVYLQKENIIDESGMPKERFSAEFPKEGPSILRIQQVVRGDSAAYFCASSPPGQGYSGANVLTFGAGSRLTVL.

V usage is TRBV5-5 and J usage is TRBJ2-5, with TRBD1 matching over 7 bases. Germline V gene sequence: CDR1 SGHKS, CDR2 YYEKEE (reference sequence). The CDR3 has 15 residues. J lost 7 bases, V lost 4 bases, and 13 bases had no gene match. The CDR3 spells CASSLQGQPGATQYF. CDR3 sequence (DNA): TGTGCCAGCAGCCTACAGGGACAGCCCGGGGCGACCCAGTACTTC.

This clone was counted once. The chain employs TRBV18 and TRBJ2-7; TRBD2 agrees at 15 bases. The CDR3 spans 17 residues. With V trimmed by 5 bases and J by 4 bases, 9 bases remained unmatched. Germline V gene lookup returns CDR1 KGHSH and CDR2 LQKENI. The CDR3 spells CASSSGLAGGPEYEQYF. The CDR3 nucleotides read TGTGCCAGCTCATCCGGACTAGCGGGAGGGCCTGAATACGAGCAGTACTTC.

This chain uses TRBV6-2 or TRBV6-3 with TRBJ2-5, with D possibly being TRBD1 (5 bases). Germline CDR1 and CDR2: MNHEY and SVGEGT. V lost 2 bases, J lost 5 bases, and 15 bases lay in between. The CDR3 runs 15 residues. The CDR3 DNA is TGTGCCAGCAGTTACCCCAGGGCAGGGAAGGAGACCCAGTACTTC. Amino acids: CASSYPRAGKETQYF.

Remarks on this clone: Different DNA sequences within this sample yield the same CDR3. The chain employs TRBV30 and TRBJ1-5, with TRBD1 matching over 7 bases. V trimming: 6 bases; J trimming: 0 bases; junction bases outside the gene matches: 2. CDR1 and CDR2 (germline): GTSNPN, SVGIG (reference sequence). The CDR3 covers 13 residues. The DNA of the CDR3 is TGTGCCTGTAACAGGGGTAGCAATCAGCCCCAGCATTTT. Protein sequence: CACNRGSNQPQHF. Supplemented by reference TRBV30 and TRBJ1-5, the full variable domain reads SQTIHQWPATLVQPVGSPLSLECTVEGTSNPNLYWYRQAAGRGLQLLFYSVGIGQISSEVPQNLSASRPQDRQFILSSKKLLLSDSGFYLCACNRGSNQPQHFGDGTRLSIL.

The CDR3 here is CASRGLAGLYNEQFF. The CDR3 DNA reads TGTGCCAGTAGAGGACTAGCGGGCTTGTACAATGAGCAGTTCTTC. The chain uses TRBV19 and TRBJ2-1; TRBD2 agrees at 11 bases. This CDR3 region has 15 residues. The germline gives CDR1 LNHDA, CDR2 SQIVND (reference sequence). Losses at the gene ends were 6 bases for V and 4 bases for J; bases not matched to a gene: 5.

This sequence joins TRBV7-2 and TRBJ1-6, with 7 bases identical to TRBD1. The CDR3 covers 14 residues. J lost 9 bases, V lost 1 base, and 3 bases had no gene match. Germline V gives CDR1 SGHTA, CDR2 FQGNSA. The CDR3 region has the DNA TGTGCCAGCAGCTTAGTAGGGGGCAGTTCACCCCTCCACTTT. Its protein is CASSLVGGSSPLHF.